Presented here are 16 T cell receptor beta chains from one specimen sequenced in a study of T-cell memory formation after mild COVID-19. TCRdb itself ran the 5' RACE reads through MiXCR, one entry per CDR3 protein. This sample has fewer than 90,000 distinct CDR3 sequences, with about 14% found just once. The sequencing input was PBMCs or a T cell subset sorted from them (not recorded which). These receptors all stem from an adult woman who had mild COVID-19 (a few samples of this study predate the infection). Cell type and time point are not known.

This clonotype occurred a few times. The chain couples TRBV4-2 to TRBJ1-5; D is uncertain. Trimming took off 1 base at V and 4 bases at J, with 11 bases between the two ends. There are 15 residues in the CDR3. Germline assignment: CDR1 LGHNA and CDR2 YNFKEQ. CDR3 DNA sequence: TGTGCCAGCAGCCAAGCGGAGGGAGAAAATCAGCCCCAGCATTTT. Translated: CASSQAEGENQPQHF.

This clonotype was counted between two and nine times. The genes are TRBV29-1 and TRBJ2-7, with D possibly TRBD2 on 6 matching bases. V lost 0 bases to trimming and J lost 2 bases, with 14 bases between them. The CDR3 loop spans 15 amino acids. CDR1 and CDR2 (germline): SQVTM, ANQGSEA. The CDR3 DNA sequence: TGCAGCGTTGAAGATGGGGAGGAGTCCACCTACGAGCAGTACTTC. Amino acid sequence: CSVEDGEESTYEQYF.

This clonotype came up a few times. The chain couples TRBV27 to TRBJ2-5; D perhaps matches TRBD2 (5 bases). V lost 3 bases, J lost 5 bases, and 13 bases lay in between. Germline values: CDR1 MNHEY, CDR2 SMNVEV (reference sequence). The CDR3 length is 14 residues. The CDR3 DNA follows: TGTGCCAGCAGTTTTCGGGAAGGCGGGGAGACCCAGTACTTC. Amino acids: CASSFREGGETQYF.

V is TRBV4-2 and J is TRBJ2-1; D is possibly TRBD1 (5 bases). The V end lost 0 bases, the J end lost 9 bases, and 9 bases lay between the germline ends. Germline loops: CDR1 LGHNA, CDR2 YNFKEQ. The CDR3 sequence is 13 residues long. As DNA, the CDR3 is TGTGCCAGCAGCCAAGATTCTACAGGTGAGCAGTTCTTC. Its protein is CASSQDSTGEQFF.

The chain carries TRBV15 and TRBJ2-1; either TRBD1 or TRBD2 may supply D (5 bases each). V dropped 2 bases and J dropped 7 bases, with 9 bases sitting between them. The CDR3 extends over 13 amino acids. Germline V CDR1 and CDR2: LNHNV, YYDKDF (reference sequence). CDR3 sequence (DNA): TGTGCCACCAGCAGACGGGGCAGTAATGAGCAGTTCTTC. Translation: CATSRRGSNEQFF.

This chain uses TRBV7-9 with TRBJ2-5; D call uncertain. The CDR3 totals 15 residues. Trimming shortened V by 3 bases and J by 1 base, and 12 bases separated the two germline ends. CDR1 and CDR2 (germline): SEHNR, FQNEAQ (reference sequence). The CDR3 DNA follows: TGTGCCAGCAGCTTTTTTGAAAAATTCCAAGAGACCCAGTACTTC. Its protein product is CASSFFEKFQETQYF.

This clonotype appeared a few times. The CDR3, as DNA: TGTGCCAGCAGTTCTTACCCAATCCAGGGGGCCGGGGAGCTGTTTTTT. Amino acid sequence: CASSSYPIQGAGELFF. J is TRBJ2-2 and V is TRBV27; 7 bases align to TRBD1. V trimming: 4 bases; J trimming: 6 bases; junction bases outside the gene matches: 11. CDR3 length: 16 residues. CDR1 MNHEY and CDR2 SMNVEV come from the germline V gene (reference sequence).

There are a few counts of this clonotype. The V call is TRBV7-2, the J call TRBJ2-3; possibly TRBD1 or TRBD2 for D (5 bases each). This CDR3 has 20 amino acids. Trimming pared 1 base from V and 3 bases from J, leaving 26 bases between. Germline V gene data show CDR1 as SGHTA and CDR2 as FQGNSA. In DNA, the CDR3 is TGTGCCAGCAGCTTAGTTGGTGTCGGACTGGGAGAGGGGTGGACAGATACGCAGTATTTT. It yields the protein CASSLVGVGLGEGWTDTQYF.

CDR3 nucleotides: TGCGCCAGCAGCTTCCGACAGGGCCCGGGAGACACTGAAGCTTTCTTT. As protein: CASSFRQGPGDTEAFF. This chain links TRBV5-1 with TRBJ1-1; 7 bases line up with TRBD1. V was clipped by 2 bases and J by 3 bases; unmatched bases: 10. The length of the CDR3 is 16 residues. In germline, CDR1 is SGHRS, CDR2 YFSETQ.

This clonotype showed up just once. The V gene is TRBV29-1, the J gene TRBJ1-6; D possibly corresponds to TRBD1 (6 bases). Germline V gene sequence: CDR1 SQVTM, CDR2 ANQGSEA. CDR3 size: 14 residues. Trimming pared 5 bases from V and 7 bases from J, leaving 15 bases between. CDR3 DNA sequence: TGCAGCGTTCCCGAGGGGGGTTTGAATTCACCCCTCCACTTT. It yields the protein CSVPEGGLNSPLHF.

This clonotype showed up just a few times. The chain uses TRBV5-1 and TRBJ2-3; TRBD1 matches 7 bases. The CDR3 loop spans 15 amino acids. V lost 0 bases to trimming and J lost 3 bases; unmatched junction nucleotides: 4. From germline, CDR1 is SGHRS and CDR2 YFSETQ. The CDR3 sequence is CASSLAPQGTDTQYF. The CDR3 DNA reads as TGCGCCAGCAGCTTGGCACCACAGGGGACAGATACGCAGTATTTT.

In its sample, this clonotype was seen a few times. The chain carries TRBV27 and TRBJ2-7; 7 bases fit TRBD1. Germline loops: CDR1 MNHEY, CDR2 SMNVEV (reference sequence). Trimming took 2 bases from V and 3 from J; bases not matched to a gene: 7. The CDR3 length is 15 residues. The chain's CDR3 is CASSLAQGNLYEQYF. CDR3 DNA sequence: TGTGCCAGCAGTTTAGCACAGGGGAACCTCTACGAGCAGTACTTC.

This clonotype was detected only a few times. The chain combines TRBV4-2 with TRBJ2-5; 8 bases match TRBD1. The CDR3 totals 14 residues. The germline gives CDR1 LGHNA, CDR2 YNFKEQ. J gave up 5 bases and V 4 bases, and 6 bases lay outside the gene matches. The CDR3 DNA follows: TGTGCCAGCAGCCCCGAGGGACAGGTCGAGACCCAGTACTTC. Amino acid sequence: CASSPEGQVETQYF.

This clonotype was found a few times. This chain uses TRBV6-5 with TRBJ2-7, with D possibly matching TRBD2 (5 bases). Germline lookup yields CDR1 MNHEY and CDR2 SVGAGI. The CDR3 totals 17 residues. CDR3 protein: CAKNRGMVTKYSYEQYF. In DNA, the CDR3 is TGTGCAAAAAATCGGGGAATGGTGACAAAATACTCCTACGAGCAGTACTTC.

This clonotype was found a few times. The rearrangement uses TRBV20-1 and TRBJ2-7; 7 positions match TRBD2. Germline trimming cut 7 bases from V and 3 bases from J; bases unmatched to any gene: 12. This CDR3 has 14 residues. In germline, CDR1 is DFQATT, CDR2 SNEGSKA (reference sequence). The CDR3 here is CSGRAGLSDYEQYF. CDR3 DNA sequence: TGCAGTGGTCGGGCGGGACTAAGTGACTACGAGCAGTACTTC.

This clonotype occurred many times. The chain carries TRBV6-5 and TRBJ2-1, with 10 nucleotides matching TRBD2. V was pared by 5 bases and J by 5 bases, with 3 bases of the junction left unmatched. CDR3 length equals 14 residues. The V gene's germline CDR1 is MNHEY and CDR2 SVGAGI. CDR3 loop: CASSIGLADNEQFF. The DNA of the CDR3 is TGTGCCAGCAGTATCGGACTAGCGGACAATGAGCAGTTCTTC.